The 4 T cell receptor beta chains presented below share a single source sample, sequenced in a study of cytomegalovirus exposure and HLA in healthy donors. The PCR made use of 60 Vbeta and 13 Jbeta primers. Using immunoSEQ multiplex PCR, the repertoire was profiled, and TCRdb retains in-frame clones only, with some absent. The top ten hold 0.9% to 1% of the sample, which has about 160,000 clones, more than 75% seen once. Sequenced material: PBMCs. All receptors derive from a girl between 2 and 10 years old in good health and CMV-seropositive.

The chain carries TRBV30 and TRBJ1-1; possible D gene TRBD1, 5 bases. The germline V gene encodes CDR1 GTSNPN and CDR2 SVGIG (reference sequence). This CDR3 has 12 amino acids. V was shortened by 1 base and J by 3 bases, with 6 bases between the two germline ends. CDR3 in DNA: TGTGCCTGGAGTGCACAGGACACTGAAGCTTTCTTT. Translated, it gives CAWSAQDTEAFF.

The rearrangement uses TRBV21-1 and TRBJ2-5; the D call in the table, TRBD2, was not verified against the DNA. TRBV21-1 is assigned pseudogene status. This CDR3 contains 16 residues. CDR3 nucleotides: TGTGCCAGCAGCAAAGAACGGCGGGGAGTTCAAGAGACCCAGTACTTC. It is translated as CASSKERRGVQETQYF.

This chain uses TRBV6-1 with TRBJ2-5; maybe TRBD2 (6 bases). V lost 3 bases, J lost 4 bases, and 15 bases lay in between. Germline CDR1 reads MNHNS; CDR2 reads SASEGT. The CDR3 loop spans 15 amino acids. The CDR3 region has the DNA TGTGCCAGCAGTGACTTGGGGGGTGGAGGAGAGACCCAGTACTTC. Translating gives CASSDLGGGGETQYF.

The V and J genes are TRBV29-1 and TRBJ2-1; tentative D call: TRBD2 (7 bases). The CDR3 sequence is 13 residues long. The germline V gene has CDR1 SQVTM and CDR2 ANQGSEA. Between the trimmed V and J ends, which lost 3 bases and 8 bases, there was a span of 14 bases. The CDR3 region has the DNA TGCAGCGTTGAGAGTCCGGGGGGCTATGAGCAGTTCTTC. It yields the protein CSVESPGGYEQFF.